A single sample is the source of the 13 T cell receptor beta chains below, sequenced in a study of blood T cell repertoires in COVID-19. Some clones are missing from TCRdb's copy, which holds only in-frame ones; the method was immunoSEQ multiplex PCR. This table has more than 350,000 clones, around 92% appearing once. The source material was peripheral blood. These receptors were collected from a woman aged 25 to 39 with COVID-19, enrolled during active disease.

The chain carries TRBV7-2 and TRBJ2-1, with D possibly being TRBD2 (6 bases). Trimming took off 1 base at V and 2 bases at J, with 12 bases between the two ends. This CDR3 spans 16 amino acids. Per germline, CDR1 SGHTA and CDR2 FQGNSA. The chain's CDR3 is CASSLDFLAPYNEQFF. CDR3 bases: TGTGCCAGCAGCTTAGATTTTCTAGCGCCCTACAATGAGCAGTTCTTC.

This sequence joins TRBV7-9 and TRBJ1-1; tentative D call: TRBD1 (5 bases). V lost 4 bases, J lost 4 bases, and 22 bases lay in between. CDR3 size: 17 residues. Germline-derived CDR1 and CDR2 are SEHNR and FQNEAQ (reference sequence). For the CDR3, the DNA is TGTGCCAGCAGCTCAGGGACCGATCCAGGGCGGGGCACTGAAGCTTTCTTT. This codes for CASSSGTDPGRGTEAFF.

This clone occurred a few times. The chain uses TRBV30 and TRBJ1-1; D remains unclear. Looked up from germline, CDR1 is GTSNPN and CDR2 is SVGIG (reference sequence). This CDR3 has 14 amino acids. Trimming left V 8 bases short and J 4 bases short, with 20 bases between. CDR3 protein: CAGLLRLSATEAFF. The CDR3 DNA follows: TGTGCCGGACTTCTACGCCTTTCCGCCACTGAAGCTTTCTTT.

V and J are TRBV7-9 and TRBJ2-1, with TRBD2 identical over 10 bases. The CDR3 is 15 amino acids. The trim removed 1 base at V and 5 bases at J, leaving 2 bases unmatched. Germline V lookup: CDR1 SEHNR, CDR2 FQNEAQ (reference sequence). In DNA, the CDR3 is TGTGCCAGCAGCTTAGGGACTAGCGGAGACAATGAGCAGTTCTTC. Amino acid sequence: CASSLGTSGDNEQFF. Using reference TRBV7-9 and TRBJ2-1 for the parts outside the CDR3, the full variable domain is DTGVSQNPRHKITKRGQNVTFRCDPISEHNRLYWYRQTLGQGPEFLTYFQNEAQLEKSRLLSDRFSAERPKGSFSTLEIQRTEQGDSAMYLCASSLGTSGDNEQFFGPGTRLTVL.

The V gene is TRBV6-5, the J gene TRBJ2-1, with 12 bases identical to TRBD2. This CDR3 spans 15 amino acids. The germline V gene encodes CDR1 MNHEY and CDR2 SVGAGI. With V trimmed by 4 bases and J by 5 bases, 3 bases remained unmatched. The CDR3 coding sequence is TGTGCCAGCAGTTCCCGGACTAGCGGGGACAATGAGCAGTTCTTC. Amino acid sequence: CASSSRTSGDNEQFF.

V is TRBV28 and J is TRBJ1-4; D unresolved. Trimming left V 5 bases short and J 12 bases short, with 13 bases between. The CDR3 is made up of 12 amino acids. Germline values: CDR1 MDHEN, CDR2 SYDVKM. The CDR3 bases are TGTGCCAGCAGTCCGGAGTGGGGAGAACTGTTTTTT. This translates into CASSPEWGELFF.

The DNA for the CDR3 is TGCGCCAGCAGCCAAGAAGCTAGCGGGAGGACCAACCTCGCCCATGAGCAGTTCTTC. As protein: CASSQEASGRTNLAHEQFF. This chain links TRBV4-3 with TRBJ2-1; 11 bases agree with TRBD2. Germline assignment: CDR1 LGHNA and CDR2 YSLEER. V was pared by 0 bases and J by 8 bases, with 15 bases of the junction left unmatched. The CDR3 sequence is 19 residues long.

Written as DNA, the CDR3 is TGTGCCACCAGCAGGAGGGACAGCCAGTTCCATAATTCACCCCTCCACTTT. Translation: CATSRRDSQFHNSPLHF. V usage is TRBV15 and J usage is TRBJ1-6, with TRBD1 matching over 7 bases. The length of the CDR3 is 17 residues. J lost 5 bases, V lost 3 bases, and 10 bases had no gene match. Germline CDR1 reads LNHNV; CDR2 reads YYDKDF (reference sequence).

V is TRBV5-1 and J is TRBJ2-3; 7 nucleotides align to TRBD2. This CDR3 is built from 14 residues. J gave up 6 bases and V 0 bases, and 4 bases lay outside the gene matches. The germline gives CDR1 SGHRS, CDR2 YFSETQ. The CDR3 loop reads CASSLGSGTDTQYF. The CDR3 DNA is TGCGCCAGCAGCTTGGGCAGCGGGACGGATACGCAGTATTTT.

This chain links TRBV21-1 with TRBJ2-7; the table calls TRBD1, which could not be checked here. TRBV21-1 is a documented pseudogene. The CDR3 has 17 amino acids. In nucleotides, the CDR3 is TGTGCCAGCAGCTCCCCCCCCGGGACAGTAGACTCCCACGAGCAGTACGTC. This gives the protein CASSSPPGTVDSHEQYV.

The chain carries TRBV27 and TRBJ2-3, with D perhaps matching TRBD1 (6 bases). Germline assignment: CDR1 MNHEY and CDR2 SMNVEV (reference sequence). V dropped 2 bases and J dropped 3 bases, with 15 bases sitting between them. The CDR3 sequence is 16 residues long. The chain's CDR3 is CASSLAGGRRTDTQYF. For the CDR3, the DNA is TGTGCCAGCAGTTTAGCTGGGGGCAGGAGAACAGATACGCAGTATTTT.

The CDR3 is CASSQDDRGNTEAFF. Here the CDR3 DNA reads TGCGCCAGCAGCCAAGACGACAGGGGGAACACTGAAGCTTTCTTT. V and J are TRBV4-1 and TRBJ1-1; 8 bases map to TRBD1. CDR1 and CDR2 (germline): MGHRA, YSYEKL. V shed 0 bases and J 1 base; nucleotides not matched to a gene: 1. There are 15 residues in the CDR3.

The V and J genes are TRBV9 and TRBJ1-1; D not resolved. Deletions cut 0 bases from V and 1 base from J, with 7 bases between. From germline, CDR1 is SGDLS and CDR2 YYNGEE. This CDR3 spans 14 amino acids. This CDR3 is CASSVVLGNTEAFF. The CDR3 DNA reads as TGTGCCAGCAGCGTAGTTCTAGGGAACACTGAAGCTTTCTTT.